The 17 T cell receptor beta chains listed next were all sequenced from one sample in a study of blood T cell repertoires in COVID-19. The repertoire was sequenced with immunoSEQ multiplex PCR; TCRdb's copy has only in-frame clones and lacks some. Here the sample spans roughly 400,000 clones, over 75% being singletons. The sequenced sample was PBMCs or T cells enriched from blood (not recorded which). The receptors come from a woman in her thirties or forties with acute COVID-19.

CDR3 nucleotide sequence: TGCGCCAGCAGCCAAGTTGAACGGACAGGTGCCTACGAGCAGTACTTC. It is translated as CASSQVERTGAYEQYF. The genes are TRBV4-1 and TRBJ2-7, with 7 bases aligning to TRBD1. Germline V gene data show CDR1 as MGHRA and CDR2 as YSYEKL. The CDR3 contains 16 residues. V shed 1 base and J 2 bases; nucleotides not matched to a gene: 8.

V and J are TRBV23-1 and TRBJ1-2; 10 bases fit TRBD1. TRBV23-1 is identified as an open reading frame with a role that is uncertain. The J segment lost 5 bases and the V segment lost 3 bases, leaving 9 bases of the junction unmatched. This CDR3 region has 16 residues. The CDR3 sequence is CASSHSGTGVWYGYTF. The DNA for the CDR3 is TGCGCCAGCAGTCATTCTGGGACAGGGGTTTGGTATGGCTACACCTTC.

In this sample, this clone turned up once. J is TRBJ2-3 and V is TRBV6-5, with D possibly matching TRBD2 (5 bases). This CDR3 spans 14 amino acids. Between the trimmed V and J ends, which lost 5 bases and 7 bases, there was a span of 16 bases. Germline V gives CDR1 MNHEY, CDR2 SVGAGI. The CDR3 DNA sequence: TGTGCCAGCAGTCCCCCCCGACTACCATATACGCAGTATTTT. Amino acids: CASSPPRLPYTQYF.

This clone was seen a few times. The chain recombines TRBV9 with TRBJ1-3; 8 nucleotides match TRBD1. Germline-derived CDR1 and CDR2 are SGDLS and YYNGEE. J lost 1 base, V lost 4 bases, and 1 base had no gene match. The CDR3 is 14 amino acids. The CDR3 DNA follows: TGTGCCAGCAGCTACAGGGGGTCTGGAAACACCATATATTTT. This gives the protein CASSYRGSGNTIYF. Complete variable domain (other parts from reference TRBV9 and TRBJ1-3): DSGVTQTPKHLITATGQRVTLRCSPRSGDLSVYWYQQSLDQGLQFLIQYYNGEERAKGNILERFSAQQFPDLHSELNLSSLELGDSALYFCASSYRGSGNTIYFGEGSWLTVV.

This clone was detected a few times. The chain is built from TRBV24-1 and TRBJ2-3; unclear D gene. Trimming cost V 3 bases and J 9 bases, with 12 bases left between them. This CDR3 comprises 13 residues. Looked up from germline, CDR1 is KGHDR and CDR2 is SFDVKD. CDR3 sequence: CATSDAVTGTQYF. In DNA form, the CDR3 reads TGTGCCACCAGTGATGCAGTGACTGGGACGCAGTATTTT.

This clone was counted a few times. The V call is TRBV4-2, the J call TRBJ2-7; D is undetermined. The CDR3 sequence is 14 residues long. V lost 1 base to trimming and J lost 3 bases, with 10 bases between them. Germline V gene sequence: CDR1 LGHNA, CDR2 YNFKEQ. The CDR3: CASSQGLGSYEQYF. The CDR3 DNA reads TGTGCCAGCAGCCAAGGGTTGGGCAGCTACGAGCAGTACTTC.

This chain connects TRBV4-1 to TRBJ2-2, with D tentatively TRBD1 (6 bases). The germline CDR1 and CDR2 sequences are MGHRA and YSYEKL. The germline V and J ends were trimmed by 8 bases and 6 bases, with 19 bases remaining between them. The CDR3 sequence is 15 residues long. For the CDR3, the DNA is TGCGCCAGCCGGAGCCAGGGACAACGATCCGGGGAGCTGTTTTTT. Amino acid sequence: CASRSQGQRSGELFF.

The chain carries TRBV7-9 and TRBJ2-5, with a tentative D call TRBD1 (7 bases). This CDR3 is 16 amino acids long. Germline CDR1 SEHNR, CDR2 FQNEAQ (reference sequence). V gave up 6 bases and J gave up 3 bases, with 20 bases separating them. In DNA, the CDR3 is TGTGCCAGCAGGGTCAACAGGGGTCCTAGCGAAGAGACCCAGTACTTC. This codes for CASRVNRGPSEETQYF.

CDR3 protein: CASSHIRGPNTGELFF. CDR3 in DNA: TGTGCCAGCAGCCATATCAGGGGGCCGAACACCGGGGAGCTGTTTTTT. This chain uses TRBV3-1 (or the pseudogene TRBV3-2) with TRBJ2-2; 8 nucleotides match TRBD1. The CDR3 is 16 residues long. Trimming at V came to 3 bases and at J to 0 bases, leaving 3 bases not matched to a gene. Germline V CDR1 and CDR2: LGHDT, YNNKEL (reference sequence).

Here the CDR3 DNA reads TGCGCCAGCAGCTTGGAAACCACTAGGAGCAATGAGCAGTTCTTC. Protein product: CASSLETTRSNEQFF. The chain carries TRBV5-1 and TRBJ2-1; tentatively, D is TRBD2 (5 bases). This CDR3 comprises 15 residues. Germline V gene lookup returns CDR1 SGHRS and CDR2 YFSETQ. V was shortened by 0 bases and J by 6 bases, with 13 bases between the two germline ends. The whole variable domain, filled in from reference TRBV5-1 and TRBJ2-1, reads KAGVTQTPRYLIKTRGQQVTLSCSPISGHRSVSWYQQTPGQGLQFLFEYFSETQRNKGNFPGRFSGRQFSNSRSEMNVSTLELGDSALYLCASSLETTRSNEQFFGPGTRLTVL.

The J gene is TRBJ2-7, the V gene TRBV15, with D maybe TRBD2 (6 bases). CDR3 length: 16 amino acids. Per the germline V gene, CDR1 is LNHNV and CDR2 is YYDKDF (reference sequence). Trimming pared 1 base from V and 4 bases from J, leaving 17 bases between. CDR3 DNA sequence: TGTGCCACCAGCAGAGTCGTTTGGACTACTCAGTACGAGCAGTACTTC. It is translated as CATSRVVWTTQYEQYF.

The rearrangement uses TRBV19 and TRBJ1-5; maybe TRBD1 (6 bases). Trimming removed 5 bases from V and 0 bases from J, with 11 bases in between. The CDR3 is 15 amino acids. Germline assignment: CDR1 LNHDA and CDR2 SQIVND (reference sequence). CDR3: CASSDRGFSNQPQHF. CDR3 nucleotide sequence: TGTGCCAGTAGTGATAGGGGGTTTAGCAATCAGCCCCAGCATTTT.

This sequence joins TRBV24-1 and TRBJ2-5; D not resolved. V dropped 5 bases and J dropped 5 bases, with 8 bases sitting between them. The CDR3 is made up of 12 amino acids. Germline-derived CDR1 and CDR2 are KGHDR and SFDVKD. For the CDR3, the DNA is TGTGCCACCAGTGGTGTCGGGGAGACCCAGTACTTC. Its protein product is CATSGVGETQYF.

This clone appeared a single time. The rearrangement joins TRBV3-1 (or the pseudogene TRBV3-2) to TRBJ2-5, with 9 bases identical to TRBD2. Losses at the gene ends were 0 bases for V and 2 bases for J; bases not matched to a gene: 7. Per the germline V gene, CDR1 is LGHDT and CDR2 is YNNKEL (reference sequence). The CDR3 totals 17 residues. The CDR3 sequence: CASSQDFLAGQQETQYF. The CDR3 DNA sequence: TGTGCCAGCAGCCAAGATTTCCTAGCGGGACAACAAGAGACCCAGTACTTC.

This rearrangement joins TRBV5-4 to TRBJ1-2; the match to TRBD1 covers 8 bases. J gave up 4 bases and V 4 bases, and 15 bases lay outside the gene matches. The CDR3 is made up of 17 amino acids. The germline CDR1 and CDR2 sequences are SGHNT and YYREEE (reference sequence). This CDR3 reads CASSRANPGQVFYGYTF. The CDR3, as DNA: TGTGCCAGCAGCAGGGCGAATCCGGGACAGGTTTTCTATGGCTACACCTTC.

The V and J genes are TRBV7-9 and TRBJ1-1; weak D call: TRBD1 (5 bases). Germline V lookup: CDR1 SEHNR, CDR2 FQNEAQ (reference sequence). The CDR3 extends over 13 amino acids. The V gene lost 6 bases and the J gene lost 3 bases, with 11 bases spanning the gap. This CDR3 is CASRSGGDTEAFF. The CDR3 region has the DNA TGTGCCAGCAGAAGCGGAGGGGACACTGAAGCTTTCTTT. The entire variable domain, with the rest obtained from reference TRBV7-9 and TRBJ1-1, is as follows: DTGVSQNPRHKITKRGQNVTFRCDPISEHNRLYWYRQTLGQGPEFLTYFQNEAQLEKSRLLSDRFSAERPKGSFSTLEIQRTEQGDSAMYLCASRSGGDTEAFFGQGTRLTVV.

The chain combines TRBV7-9 with TRBJ2-5, with a tentative D call TRBD2 (5 bases). The V gene lost 5 bases and the J gene lost 5 bases, with 12 bases spanning the gap. There are 13 residues in the CDR3. Germline CDR1 SEHNR, CDR2 FQNEAQ (reference sequence). For the CDR3, the DNA is TGTGCCAGCAGCAGTGCGGGTGGGGAGACCCAGTACTTC. It specifies CASSSAGGETQYF.